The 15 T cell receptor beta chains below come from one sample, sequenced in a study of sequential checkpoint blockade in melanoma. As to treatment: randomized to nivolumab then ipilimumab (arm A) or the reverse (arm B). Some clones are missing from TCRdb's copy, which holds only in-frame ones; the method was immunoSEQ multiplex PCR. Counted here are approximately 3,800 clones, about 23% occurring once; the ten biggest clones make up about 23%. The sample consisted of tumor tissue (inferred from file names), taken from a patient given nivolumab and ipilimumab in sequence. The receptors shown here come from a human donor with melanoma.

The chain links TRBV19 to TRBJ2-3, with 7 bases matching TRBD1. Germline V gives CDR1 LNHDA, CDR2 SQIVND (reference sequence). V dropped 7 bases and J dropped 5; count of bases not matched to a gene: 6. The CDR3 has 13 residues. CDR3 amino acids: CASNRGVGDTQYF. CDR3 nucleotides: TGTGCCAGTAACAGGGGTGTTGGAGATACGCAGTATTTT.

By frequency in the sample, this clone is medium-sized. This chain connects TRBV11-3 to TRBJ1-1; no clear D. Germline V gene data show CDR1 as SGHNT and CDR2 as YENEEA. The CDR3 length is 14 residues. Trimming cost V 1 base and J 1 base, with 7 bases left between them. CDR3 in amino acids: CASSLGVANTEAFF. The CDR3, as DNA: TGTGCCAGCAGCTTAGGGGTTGCGAACACTGAAGCTTTCTTT.

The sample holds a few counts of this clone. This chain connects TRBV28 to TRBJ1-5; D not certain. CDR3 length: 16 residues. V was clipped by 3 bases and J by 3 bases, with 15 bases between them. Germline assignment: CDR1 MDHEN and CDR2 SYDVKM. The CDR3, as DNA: TGTGCCAGCAGTTTTTCCGGGGTGAGCTACAATCAGCCCCAGCATTTT. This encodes CASSFSGVSYNQPQHF.

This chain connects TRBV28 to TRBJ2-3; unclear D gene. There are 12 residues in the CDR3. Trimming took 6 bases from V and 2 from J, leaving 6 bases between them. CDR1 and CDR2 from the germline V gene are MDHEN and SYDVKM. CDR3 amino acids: CASRRNTDTQYF. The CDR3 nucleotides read TGTGCCAGCAGACGAAACACAGATACGCAGTATTTT. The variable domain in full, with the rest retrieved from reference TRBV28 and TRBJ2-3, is DVKVTQSSRYLVKRTGEKVFLECVQDMDHENMFWYRQDPGLGLRLIYFSYDVKMKEKGDIPEGYSVSREKKERFSLILESASTNQTSMYLCASRRNTDTQYFGPGTRLTVL.

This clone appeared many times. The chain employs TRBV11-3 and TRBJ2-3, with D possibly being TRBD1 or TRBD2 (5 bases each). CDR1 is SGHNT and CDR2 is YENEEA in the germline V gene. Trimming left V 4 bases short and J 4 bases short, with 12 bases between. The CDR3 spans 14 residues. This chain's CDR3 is CASSSGLGADTQYF. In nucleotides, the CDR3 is TGTGCCAGCAGCTCAGGGCTCGGGGCAGATACGCAGTATTTT.

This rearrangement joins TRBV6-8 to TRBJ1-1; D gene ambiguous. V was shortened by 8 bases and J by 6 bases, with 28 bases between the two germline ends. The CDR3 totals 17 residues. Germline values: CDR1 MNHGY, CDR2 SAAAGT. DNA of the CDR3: TGTGCCAGCTATTCCCTTAGGGTTCCCGTGAGGAGCGCTGAAGCTTTCTTT. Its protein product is CASYSLRVPVRSAEAFF.

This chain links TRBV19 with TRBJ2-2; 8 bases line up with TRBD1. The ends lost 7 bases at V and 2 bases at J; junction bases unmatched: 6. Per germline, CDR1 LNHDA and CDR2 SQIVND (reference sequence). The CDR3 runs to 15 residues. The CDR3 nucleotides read TGTGCCAGTAACTTTGACAGGGGCAACACCGGGGAGCTGTTTTTT. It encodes CASNFDRGNTGELFF.

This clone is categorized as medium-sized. Here the CDR3 DNA reads TGTGCCAGCAGCTTAAGGGGGGGGACAGGGGAAAATGAGCAGTTCTTC. Protein product: CASSLRGGTGENEQFF. The chain couples TRBV11-3 to TRBJ2-1; 10 nucleotides align to TRBD1. Germline V gene data show CDR1 as SGHNT and CDR2 as YENEEA. The length of the CDR3 is 16 residues. Trimming at V came to 2 bases and at J to 7 bases, leaving 8 bases not matched to a gene.

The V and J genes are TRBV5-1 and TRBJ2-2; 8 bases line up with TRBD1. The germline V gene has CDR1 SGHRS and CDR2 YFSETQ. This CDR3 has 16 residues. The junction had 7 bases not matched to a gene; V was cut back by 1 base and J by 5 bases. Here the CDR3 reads CASSLLAGGSTGELFF. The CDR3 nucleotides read TGCGCCAGCAGCTTGCTCGCAGGGGGCTCTACCGGGGAGCTGTTTTTT. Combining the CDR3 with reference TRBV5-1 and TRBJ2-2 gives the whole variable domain KAGVTQTPRYLIKTRGQQVTLSCSPISGHRSVSWYQQTPGQGLQFLFEYFSETQRNKGNFPGRFSGRQFSNSRSEMNVSTLELGDSALYLCASSLLAGGSTGELFFGEGSRLTVL.

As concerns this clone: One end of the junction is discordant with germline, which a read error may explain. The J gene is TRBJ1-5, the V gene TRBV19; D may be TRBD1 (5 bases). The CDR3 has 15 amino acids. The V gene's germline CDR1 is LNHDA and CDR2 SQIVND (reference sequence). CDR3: CASSIRGATDHPQHF. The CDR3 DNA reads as TGTGCCAGTAGTATCCGAGGGGCCACTGATCATCCCCAGCATTTT.

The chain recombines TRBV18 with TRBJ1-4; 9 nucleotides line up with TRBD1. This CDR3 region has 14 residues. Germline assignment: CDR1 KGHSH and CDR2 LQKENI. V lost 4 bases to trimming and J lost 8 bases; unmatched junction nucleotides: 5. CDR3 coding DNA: TGTGCCAGCTCACACGGGACAGGGAACGAAAAACTGTTTTTT. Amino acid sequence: CASSHGTGNEKLFF.

This CDR3 is CASRARTGYGVADTQYF. As DNA, the CDR3 is TGTGCCAGCAGAGCACGGACCGGGTACGGCGTGGCAGATACGCAGTATTTT. The chain links TRBV27 to TRBJ2-3; D call uncertain. The length of the CDR3 is 17 residues. Looked up from germline, CDR1 is MNHEY and CDR2 is SMNVEV (reference sequence). Trimming removed 6 bases at V and 4 bases at J, with 23 bases between.

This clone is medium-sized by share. CDR3 sequence: CASSRRGAGTGELFF. For the CDR3, the DNA is TGTGCCAGCAGCCGGCGCGGGGCGGGAACCGGGGAGCTGTTTTTT. The chain combines TRBV11-3 with TRBJ2-2; D may be TRBD2 (6 bases). The CDR3 runs to 15 residues. Trimming stripped 5 bases from V and 5 bases from J, with 15 bases between. Germline V gene lookup returns CDR1 SGHNT and CDR2 YENEEA.

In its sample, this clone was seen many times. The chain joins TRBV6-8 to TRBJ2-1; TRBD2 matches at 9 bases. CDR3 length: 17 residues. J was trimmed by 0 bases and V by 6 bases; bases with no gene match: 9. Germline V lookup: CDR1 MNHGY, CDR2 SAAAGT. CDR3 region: CASRWTSGGSSYNEQFF. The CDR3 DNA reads TGTGCCAGCAGGTGGACCAGCGGGGGGAGCTCCTACAATGAGCAGTTCTTC.

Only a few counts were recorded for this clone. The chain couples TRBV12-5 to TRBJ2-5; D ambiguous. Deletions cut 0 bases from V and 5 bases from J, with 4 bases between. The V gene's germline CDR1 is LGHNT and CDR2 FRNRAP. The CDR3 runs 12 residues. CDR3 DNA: TGTGCTAGTGGTTTGGTGGGTGAGACCCAGTACTTC. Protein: CASGLVGETQYF.